This T cell receptor beta chain emerged from a study of blood T cell repertoires in COVID-19. Study overall: Spain, Italy and the United States supplied samples that represented acute and convalescent COVID-19. The cDNA or gDNA used as material had been derived from T cells, B-cell-depleted T cells, or PBMCs.

Authors' data handling: Estimated nucleated cell counts came from reference gene primer amplification. Measured with immunoSEQ multiplex PCR; TCRdb has only the in-frame clones, and not every one. D and trimming were read from the DNA, whereas the V and J calls and clone size are those reported in that table. This table holds 200,000 or so clones, around 80% found once. V trimming: 2 bases; J trimming: 2 bases; junction bases outside the gene matches: 2. CDR1 is MNHNS, CDR2 SASEGT, per germline. The CDR3 covers 15 residues. This clone showed up just a few times. Sequencing used peripheral blood. This clonotype was sampled from a human donor in a cohort sampled during active COVID-19. The chain combines TRBV6-1 with TRBJ2-4, with 8 positions matching TRBD1. The CDR3 DNA reads as TGTGCCAGCAGTGAACAGGGGGCGTCCAAAAACATTCAGTACTTC. Its translation: CASSEQGASKNIQYF.